This T cell receptor beta chain stems from a study of CD8+CD57+ T cells in acquired aplastic anemia. Study at large: Sorted CD4+ and CD8+ cells yielded about 3 ug of DNA on average. Mean read depth for CD4+ cells from healthy donors was around 11 million. Study outcomes and limitations: Any difference that existed in CD8+ Simpson's diversity between patients and controls was not significant. Some 29 CD8+ CDR3 sequences were shared between patients and controls.

This clonotype was seen repeatedly, ten times or more. The antigen is unknown. Investigators profiled TCR beta VDJ and CDR3 from genomic DNA template. Each CDR3 protein gets one entry after TCRdb re-called the reads with MiXCR. The data contain 400,000 to 450,000 distinct CDR3 sequences, about two thirds of them singletons. The clonotype originates from a human donor in good health, serving as a control. What was sequenced was sorted CD4+, CD8+, or CD8+CD57+ T cells (not recorded which) from PBMCs.

As DNA, the CDR3 is TGTGCCAGCAGTGCCATATTGGGACTCCCCTATGGCTACACCTTC. Translated: CASSAILGLPYGYTF. The chain combines TRBV6-1 with TRBJ1-2, with TRBD1 as a possible D gene (5 bases). Germline V CDR1 and CDR2: MNHNS, SASEGT. Trimming removed 4 bases from V and 4 bases from J, with 16 bases in between. There are 15 residues in the CDR3.